Listed here are 7 T cell receptor beta chains from one sample, sequenced in a study of control samples from healthy donors and cancer patients. Repertoires were generated with immunoSEQ multiplex PCR, while TCRdb's copy carries only in-frame clones and drops some. The sample yields over 85,000 clones, approximately 90% seen once. Sequenced: PBMCs. The receptors were gathered from a woman aged 60 to 75 with lung cancer.

The chain joins TRBV6-1 to TRBJ2-5, with 13 bases identical to TRBD2. There are 15 residues in the CDR3. V lost 5 bases and J lost 4; bases outside the gene matches: 4. Germline V gene sequence: CDR1 MNHNS, CDR2 SASEGT. The chain's CDR3 is CASSRTSGSVETQYF. The CDR3 DNA reads TGTGCCAGCAGTAGGACTAGCGGGAGCGTAGAGACCCAGTACTTC.

The V and J genes are TRBV3-1 (or the pseudogene TRBV3-2) and TRBJ1-4; 9 bases are a match to TRBD1. The germline CDR1 and CDR2 sequences are LGHDT and YNNKEL (reference sequence). The CDR3 is 14 residues long. The trim removed 5 bases at V and 8 bases at J, leaving 6 bases unmatched. CDR3 sequence: CASSYDRGSEKLFF. The CDR3 coding sequence is TGTGCCAGCAGCTATGACAGGGGGAGCGAAAAACTGTTTTTT.

The chain has TRBV6-5 and TRBJ1-1; tentative D call: TRBD1 (5 bases). Deletions cut 11 bases from V and 5 bases from J, with 21 bases between. The V gene's germline CDR1 is MNHEY and CDR2 SVGAGI. CDR3 size: 14 residues. The CDR3 loop is CAGSQGAGGTEAFF. The CDR3 bases are TGTGCCGGCTCCCAGGGAGCGGGTGGTACTGAAGCTTTCTTT.

The chain is built from TRBV7-8 and TRBJ1-3; 7 positions agree with TRBD1. J gave up 0 bases and V 4 bases, and 6 bases lay outside the gene matches. CDR1 SGHVS and CDR2 FQNEAQ come from the germline V gene. CDR3 length: 16 residues. CDR3 loop: CASSSGTAYSGNTIYF. The CDR3 nucleotides are TGTGCCAGCAGCTCTGGGACAGCTTACTCTGGAAACACCATATATTTT.

The chain carries TRBV19 and TRBJ1-1; 7 bases match TRBD1. Germline-derived CDR1 and CDR2 are LNHDA and SQIVND (reference sequence). Trimming removed 4 bases from V and 4 bases from J; junction bases left unmatched: 9. The CDR3 has 15 residues. CDR3 sequence (DNA): TGTGCCAGTAGTACAGGACAGGATATTAGCACTGAAGCTTTCTTT. Amino acid sequence: CASSTGQDISTEAFF.

V is TRBV7-2 and J is TRBJ1-2, with TRBD1 matching 10 bases. The CDR3 totals 13 residues. Losses at the gene ends were 4 bases for V and 5 bases for J; bases not matched to a gene: 1. Germline V gene sequence: CDR1 SGHTA, CDR2 FQGNSA. This CDR3 is CASSWGQGYGYTF. The DNA for the CDR3 is TGTGCCAGCAGCTGGGGACAGGGGTATGGCTACACCTTC.

This chain links TRBV11-2 with TRBJ1-1; D remains unclear. Trimming left V 4 bases short and J 8 bases short, with 14 bases between. The CDR3 runs to 13 residues. The V gene's germline CDR1 is SGHAT and CDR2 FQNNGV. CDR3 nucleotide sequence: TGTGCCAGCAGCTCTACAGTAGGACGGGAAGCTTTCTTT. Residues: CASSSTVGREAFF.